The 5 T cell receptor beta chains below all came from one sample that was sequenced in a study of T-cell reconstitution after alpha-beta-depleted transplantation in children. Molecular barcoding with unique molecular identifiers was used for the TCRbeta library. MiXCR, applied by TCRdb to the PCR reads, yields one record per CDR3 protein. Altogether about 1,000,000 distinct CDR3 sequences are present, about 29% being singletons, with the ten largest covering about 28%. The material was PBMCs, mostly from graft donor cells, obtained 360 days after TCRalphabeta/CD19-depleted stem cell transplant. The receptor set was obtained from a boy younger than two who had a stem cell transplant for SCID, so the T cells may come from the graft donor.

The V gene is TRBV12-3 or TRBV12-4, the J gene TRBJ2-3, with D perhaps given as TRBD1 or TRBD2 (7 bases each). CDR3 length: 15 residues. Trimming stripped 2 bases from V and 7 bases from J, with 16 bases between. CDR3 in amino acids: CASSLPGGARYTQYF. The CDR3 bases are TGTGCCAGCAGTTTACCAGGGGGGGCCCGATATACGCAGTATTTT.

This clonotype was counted only a few times. The J gene is TRBJ2-2, the V gene TRBV18; 8 bases align to TRBD1. The CDR3 is made up of 17 amino acids. Germline V CDR1 and CDR2: KGHSH, LQKENI. With V trimmed by 6 bases and J by 0 bases, 9 bases remained unmatched. The CDR3 DNA follows: TGTGCCAGCTCTCCCCTAAACAGGGGGACGAACACCGGGGAGCTGTTTTTT. Translating it yields CASSPLNRGTNTGELFF.

This clonotype was counted a few times. This rearrangement joins TRBV28 to TRBJ2-2; the match to TRBD2 covers 9 bases. V trimming: 6 bases; J trimming: 6 bases; junction bases outside the gene matches: 8. Germline assignment: CDR1 MDHEN and CDR2 SYDVKM. The CDR3 covers 15 residues. CDR3 in amino acids: CASSLASGVAGELFF. The CDR3 DNA is TGTGCCAGCAGCCTCGCTAGCGGGGTAGCCGGGGAGCTGTTTTTT.

The chain joins TRBV4-3 to TRBJ2-3; 8 nucleotides line up with TRBD1. CDR1 is LGHNA, CDR2 YSLEER, per germline. The CDR3 is made up of 15 amino acids. The V segment lost 3 bases and the J segment 1 base; nucleotides outside the gene matches: 3. CDR3 sequence reads: CASSQGQARTDTQYF. The CDR3 coding sequence is TGCGCCAGCAGCCAGGGACAGGCGCGCACAGATACGCAGTATTTT.

This clonotype was seen only a few times. V usage is TRBV5-1 and J usage is TRBJ1-1, with D unresolved. The germline V gene encodes CDR1 SGHRS and CDR2 YFSETQ. The V gene lost 2 bases and the J gene lost 0 bases, with 8 bases spanning the gap. This CDR3 is 14 amino acids long. The CDR3 loop is CASSFGMVNTEAFF. The CDR3 DNA follows: TGCGCCAGCAGCTTCGGTATGGTGAACACTGAAGCTTTCTTT.